One sample yielded the 23 T cell receptor beta chains listed below, sequenced in a study of cytomegalovirus exposure and HLA in healthy donors. Clones were read by immunoSEQ multiplex PCR, and TCRdb kept only the in-frame ones, dropping some. The sample has 100,000 to 150,000 clones; around nine tenths are singletons. Source material: PBMCs. These receptors all stem from a woman aged 18-29 years in good health and CMV-seronegative.

The chain combines TRBV18 with TRBJ2-3; the match to TRBD2 covers 10 bases. This CDR3 region has 15 residues. The ends lost 4 bases at V and 6 bases at J; junction bases unmatched: 7. CDR1 and CDR2 from the germline V gene are KGHSH and LQKENI. The CDR3 DNA is TGTGCCAGCTCACGGACTAGCGGAGGGGGCGATACGCAGTATTTT. This encodes CASSRTSGGGDTQYF.

This chain links TRBV30 with TRBJ2-2; D unclear. CDR1 is GTSNPN, CDR2 SVGIG, per germline (reference sequence). CDR3 length: 14 residues. With 3 bases removed from V and 0 bases from J, the gap between germline ends came to 8 bases. The CDR3: CAWSRRSNTGELFF. The CDR3, as DNA: TGTGCCTGGAGCCGGAGATCGAACACCGGGGAGCTGTTTTTT.

The chain has TRBV10-2 and TRBJ1-2; tentative D call: TRBD1 (6 bases). CDR3 length equals 13 residues. Trimming took 5 bases from V and 6 from J, leaving 13 bases between them. Germline assignment: CDR1 WSHSY and CDR2 SAAADI. The CDR3 DNA reads as TGCGCCAGCAGTACGACAGGTTATGATGGCTACACCTTC. Its protein product is CASSTTGYDGYTF.

The chain has TRBV28 and TRBJ2-5; D unresolved. V gave up 3 bases and J gave up 4 bases, with 3 bases separating them. CDR3 length equals 11 residues. Germline CDR1 reads MDHEN; CDR2 reads SYDVKM. The CDR3 coding sequence is TGTGCCAGCAGTTTTCGAGAGACCCAGTACTTC. Translated: CASSFRETQYF. The full variable domain, in which reference TRBV28 and TRBJ2-5 provide the parts outside the CDR3, is DVKVTQSSRYLVKRTGEKVFLECVQDMDHENMFWYRQDPGLGLRLIYFSYDVKMKEKGDIPEGYSVSREKKERFSLILESASTNQTSMYLCASSFRETQYFGPGTRLLVL.

This chain connects TRBV11-3 to TRBJ2-2; a possible D gene is TRBD2 (6 bases). CDR3 size: 16 residues. Trimming took off 7 bases at V and 0 bases at J, with 15 bases between the two ends. Germline CDR1 reads SGHNT; CDR2 reads YENEEA. CDR3 DNA sequence: TGTGCCAGCACGTTGCGCGGGACGACGAACACCGGGGAGCTGTTTTTT. This gives the protein CASTLRGTTNTGELFF.

The chain recombines TRBV7-2 with TRBJ2-7, with D possibly being TRBD1 (6 bases). Trimming stripped 5 bases from V and 2 bases from J, with 16 bases between. Germline V gene data show CDR1 as SGHTA and CDR2 as FQGNSA. This CDR3 spans 15 amino acids. CDR3 in amino acids: CASSPSGTSAYEQYF. CDR3 DNA: TGTGCCAGCAGCCCCTCCGGGACAAGTGCCTACGAGCAGTACTTC.

This clone was picked up one time. The chain joins TRBV14 to TRBJ2-5, with 8 bases aligning to TRBD2. With 4 bases clipped from V and 7 bases from J, the junction kept 11 bases outside the gene matches. CDR3 length: 15 amino acids. The germline V gene has CDR1 SGHDN and CDR2 FVKESK. CDR3 amino acids: CASSPAGGTRGTQYF. The CDR3 bases are TGTGCCAGCAGCCCAGCTGGCGGGACTAGGGGGACCCAGTACTTC.

The chain couples TRBV29-1 to TRBJ2-7; possibly TRBD2 for D (5 bases). Per germline, CDR1 SQVTM and CDR2 ANQGSEA. V was trimmed by 8 bases and J by 3 bases, leaving 11 bases between them. This CDR3 is 11 amino acids long. CDR3 sequence: CSTWTGYEQYF. As DNA, the CDR3 is TGCAGCACGTGGACTGGCTACGAGCAGTACTTC.

V usage is TRBV4-1 and J usage is TRBJ2-7, with 8 nucleotides matching TRBD2. Per the germline V gene, CDR1 is MGHRA and CDR2 is YSYEKL. J was trimmed by 3 bases and V by 3 bases; bases with no gene match: 10. The CDR3 loop spans 16 amino acids. The CDR3 sequence is CASSQGTSGLFYEQYF. CDR3 nucleotides: TGCGCCAGCAGCCAGGGAACTAGCGGCCTCTTCTACGAGCAGTACTTC.

This clone appeared a single time. V is TRBV7-2 and J is TRBJ2-1, with 8 positions matching TRBD1. The junction had 14 bases not matched to a gene; V was cut back by 4 bases and J by 6 bases. Germline lookup yields CDR1 SGHTA and CDR2 FQGNSA. The CDR3 contains 17 residues. The CDR3 loop reads CASSWVGGQAGINEQFF. The DNA for the CDR3 is TGTGCCAGCAGCTGGGTGGGGGGACAGGCCGGCATCAATGAGCAGTTCTTC.

As DNA, the CDR3 is TGTGCCAGCAGTTTAACACAGGGTGGAAACACCATATATTTT. Residues: CASSLTQGGNTIYF. The chain links TRBV27 to TRBJ1-3; TRBD1 is a possible D gene (6 bases). The CDR3 extends over 14 amino acids. Germline loops: CDR1 MNHEY, CDR2 SMNVEV (reference sequence). V was trimmed by 2 bases and J by 3 bases, leaving 8 bases between them.

V is TRBV29-1 and J is TRBJ2-5, with 8 bases aligning to TRBD1. This CDR3 comprises 15 residues. Germline lookup yields CDR1 SQVTM and CDR2 ANQGSEA. V dropped 5 bases and J dropped 2; count of bases not matched to a gene: 10. CDR3 amino acids: CSVSVTGVEQETQYF. CDR3 coding DNA: TGCAGCGTTTCTGTGACAGGGGTTGAGCAAGAGACCCAGTACTTC.

The V gene is TRBV19, the J gene TRBJ2-7; the D gene is possibly TRBD1 (5 bases). V was clipped by 3 bases and J by 2 bases, with 11 bases between them. The CDR3 runs to 14 residues. The germline V gene has CDR1 LNHDA and CDR2 SQIVND (reference sequence). CDR3 amino acids: CASSIDRAPYEQYF. The CDR3, as DNA: TGTGCCAGTAGTATCGACAGAGCCCCCTACGAGCAGTACTTC.

The table lists this clone with a count of one. This chain connects TRBV19 to TRBJ1-1, with TRBD1 matching 7 bases. CDR1 and CDR2 (germline): LNHDA, SQIVND (reference sequence). The CDR3 consists of 15 residues. J lost 2 bases, V lost 0 bases, and 3 bases had no gene match. The CDR3 sequence: CASSIEEGANTEAFF. DNA for the CDR3: TGTGCCAGTAGTATAGAGGAGGGGGCTAACACTGAAGCTTTCTTT.

The chain combines TRBV18 with TRBJ2-2, with 8 nucleotides matching TRBD1. The CDR3 has 14 residues. Germline loops: CDR1 KGHSH, CDR2 LQKENI. J was trimmed by 7 bases and V by 5 bases; bases with no gene match: 6. The DNA for the CDR3 is TGTGCCAGCTCAGAAACGACAGGGGACGGGGAGCTGTTTTTT. It specifies CASSETTGDGELFF.

The chain has TRBV4-1 and TRBJ2-6; the D gene is possibly TRBD1 (5 bases). The CDR3 consists of 17 residues. The ends were cut back, 5 bases at V and 0 bases at J, with 14 bases in the middle. Germline lookup yields CDR1 MGHRA and CDR2 YSYEKL. The CDR3 nucleotides read TGCGCCAGCAGCGCCTCGGCAGGGCGCTCTGGGGCCAACGTCCTGACTTTC. Translating gives CASSASAGRSGANVLTF.

The rearrangement joins TRBV11-2 to TRBJ2-7; TRBD2 agrees at 13 bases. This CDR3 contains 15 residues. Germline V lookup: CDR1 SGHAT, CDR2 FQNNGV. Trimming at V came to 6 bases and at J to 3 bases, leaving 5 bases not matched to a gene. As DNA, the CDR3 is TGTGCCAGCAGGCGACTAGCGGGAGGACGCTACGAGCAGTACTTC. Translating gives CASRRLAGGRYEQYF.

This chain joins TRBV7-9 and TRBJ2-7; 8 nucleotides line up with TRBD2. Germline V lookup: CDR1 SEHNR, CDR2 FQNEAQ (reference sequence). V shed 5 bases, J shed 5 bases, and the junction held 20 bases outside the gene matches. The CDR3 has 18 residues. The CDR3 region has the DNA TGTGCCAGCAGCCCCCCTGTTTTTGGCTCGGGAGGGCCGGACGAGCAGTACTTC. As protein: CASSPPVFGSGGPDEQYF.

This clone was recorded a few times. The chain is built from TRBV6-1 and TRBJ1-1; D gene uncertain. The CDR3 has 10 residues. CDR1 and CDR2 (germline): MNHNS, SASEGT. V shed 3 bases and J shed 6 bases, with 2 bases lying between them. Written as DNA, the CDR3 is TGTGCCAGCAGTGACTCTGAAGCTTTCTTT. It encodes CASSDSEAFF.

The chain couples TRBV5-1 to TRBJ2-1, with D perhaps matching TRBD2 (5 bases). In germline, CDR1 is SGHRS, CDR2 YFSETQ. The CDR3 extends over 15 amino acids. Trimming removed 4 bases at V and 4 bases at J, with 15 bases between. CDR3 residues: CASSRGQEGYNEQFF. The CDR3 DNA reads as TGCGCCAGCAGCCGCGGGCAGGAAGGGTACAATGAGCAGTTCTTC.

This clone was detected only once. V usage is TRBV7-9 and J usage is TRBJ2-1, with 9 bases identical to TRBD2. CDR3 length: 12 residues. The junction had 6 bases not matched to a gene; V was cut back by 4 bases and J by 14 bases. CDR1 and CDR2 (germline): SEHNR, FQNEAQ (reference sequence). CDR3 region: CASSSLAGEEFF. The CDR3 nucleotides are TGTGCCAGCAGCTCTTTAGCGGGAGAGGAGTTCTTC.

The chain has TRBV30 and TRBJ2-2; D might be TRBD1 (5 bases). The CDR3 is made up of 14 amino acids. Germline CDR1 is GTSNPN and CDR2 is SVGIG (reference sequence). With 0 bases removed from V and 5 bases from J, the gap between germline ends came to 10 bases. The CDR3 protein is CAWSVQSGTGELFF. The CDR3 nucleotides read TGTGCCTGGAGTGTACAGTCAGGGACCGGGGAGCTGTTTTTT.

The genes are TRBV7-2 and TRBJ2-1; 9 bases are a match to TRBD2. The CDR3 loop spans 17 amino acids. Germline V lookup: CDR1 SGHTA, CDR2 FQGNSA. With 5 bases clipped from V and 2 bases from J, the junction kept 10 bases outside the gene matches. Here the CDR3 reads CASSLSPAGGTYNEQFF. The CDR3, as DNA: TGTGCCAGCAGCCTCAGCCCAGCGGGAGGTACCTACAATGAGCAGTTCTTC.